The 30 T cell receptor beta chains below come from one sample, sequenced in a study of identical twins. One entry per CDR3 protein results from TCRdb running MiXCR on the 5' RACE reads. The table shows 210,000 or so distinct CDR3 sequences, with 7.5% occurring only once. In addition, the sample was reused for a study of yellow fever vaccine responses in identical twins.

The sequencing input was memory (CD45RO+) T cells sorted from blood. The receptors stem from a young woman in good health.

In its sample, this clonotype was seen a few times. This chain connects TRBV2 to TRBJ2-7, with D possibly TRBD1 on 5 matching bases. Looked up from germline, CDR1 is SNHLY and CDR2 is FYNNEI. V was pared by 6 bases and J by 7 bases, with 10 bases between. The CDR3 is 11 amino acids. In nucleotides, the CDR3 is TGTGCCAGCAGGGCAGGGATGGAGCAGTACTTC. This encodes CASRAGMEQYF.

This clonotype was detected ten times or more. J is TRBJ2-2 and V is TRBV20-1; maybe TRBD1 (5 bases). Trimming pared 0 bases from V and 4 bases from J, leaving 15 bases between. Germline V CDR1 and CDR2: DFQATT, SNEGSKA (reference sequence). The CDR3 consists of 16 residues. CDR3 amino acids: CSARDASRDPTGELFF. In DNA, the CDR3 is TGCAGTGCTAGAGATGCGTCCAGGGATCCCACCGGGGAGCTGTTTTTT.

This clonotype was detected a few times. This rearrangement joins TRBV24-1 to TRBJ2-7, with D possibly matching TRBD1 (6 bases). V lost 4 bases, J lost 3 bases, and 9 bases lay in between. Per germline, CDR1 KGHDR and CDR2 SFDVKD. This CDR3 is built from 13 residues. CDR3 loop: CATSDGTYYEQYF. The CDR3 DNA reads as TGTGCCACCAGTGACGGGACATACTACGAGCAGTACTTC.

The chain has TRBV20-1 and TRBJ2-5, with D maybe TRBD2 (5 bases). V shed 5 bases and J shed 5 bases, with 18 bases lying between them. Germline CDR1 is DFQATT and CDR2 is SNEGSKA (reference sequence). The CDR3 has 14 amino acids. The CDR3 is CSAFKGPSGETQYF. The CDR3 DNA reads as TGCAGTGCTTTTAAAGGCCCTTCGGGGGAGACCCAGTACTTC.

There are a few counts of this clonotype. The gene calls are TRBV14 and TRBJ1-6, with a tentative D call TRBD1 (5 bases). V was cut by 4 bases and J by 0 bases, with 10 bases left in between. The length of the CDR3 is 16 residues. Germline V gene sequence: CDR1 SGHDN, CDR2 FVKESK. The CDR3 reads CASSRQTISYNSPLHF. The CDR3, as DNA: TGTGCCAGCAGCCGACAGACAATCTCCTATAATTCACCCCTCCACTTT.

The chain uses TRBV3-1 and TRBJ1-2, with 9 bases fitting TRBD1. With V trimmed by 1 base and J by 6 bases, 6 bases remained unmatched. CDR1 and CDR2 (germline): LGHDT, YNNKEL (reference sequence). The CDR3 covers 15 residues. The CDR3 sequence is CASSQVTGTGHGYTF. The CDR3 coding sequence is TGTGCCAGCAGCCAAGTTACCGGGACAGGGCATGGCTACACCTTC. Together with reference TRBV3-1 and TRBJ1-2, the CDR3 gives the full variable domain: DTAVSQTPKYLVTQMGNDKSIKCEQNLGHDTMYWYKQDSKKFLKIMFSYNNKELIINETVPNRFSPKSPDKAHLNLHINSLELGDSAVYFCASSQVTGTGHGYTFGSGTRLTVV.

This clonotype was observed a few times. The V and J genes are TRBV20-1 and TRBJ2-1, with 10 bases fitting TRBD2. CDR1 and CDR2 from the germline V gene are DFQATT and SNEGSKA (reference sequence). The CDR3 totals 18 residues. J was trimmed by 8 bases and V by 2 bases; bases with no gene match: 18. The CDR3 nucleotides read TGCAGTGCTAGACGGGCGGATCGGGGCACTAGCGGGATGCATGAGCAGTTCTTC. This translates into CSARRADRGTSGMHEQFF.

This clonotype was seen repeatedly, ten times or more. The V call is TRBV12-3 or TRBV12-4, the J call TRBJ1-5, with D possibly being TRBD1 (5 bases). CDR3 length: 15 residues. V dropped 1 base and J dropped 2 bases, with 9 bases sitting between them. CDR3 sequence reads: CASSLDGRGNQPQHF. The CDR3 DNA reads as TGTGCCAGCAGTTTAGATGGCAGGGGCAATCAGCCCCAGCATTTT.

The sample holds many counts of this clonotype. The chain joins TRBV11-2 to TRBJ1-1; D remains ambiguous. Germline CDR1 reads SGHAT; CDR2 reads FQNNGV. V shed 0 bases and J shed 0 bases, with 14 bases lying between them. This CDR3 has 17 residues. The CDR3 region has the DNA TGTGCCAGCAGCTTAGACGCGACCGGGTCCGTGAACACTGAAGCTTTCTTT. Protein sequence: CASSLDATGSVNTEAFF.

This clonotype was seen a few times. The V gene is TRBV5-8, the J gene TRBJ2-3, with 9 bases lining up with TRBD2. Germline CDR1 SGHTS, CDR2 YDEGEE. The CDR3 is made up of 16 amino acids. The junction had 5 bases not matched to a gene; V was cut back by 0 bases and J by 3 bases. The DNA for the CDR3 is TGTGCCAGCAGCTTGGCCATCCTAGCGGGGACAGATACGCAGTATTTT. This codes for CASSLAILAGTDTQYF.

This clonotype was seen at least ten times. J is TRBJ1-1 and V is TRBV11-2, with D uncertain. This CDR3 is 13 amino acids long. CDR1 and CDR2 (germline): SGHAT, FQNNGV. Trimming took off 2 bases at V and 5 bases at J, with 9 bases between the two ends. Written as DNA, the CDR3 is TGTGCCAGCAGCTTATGGGTTTATACTGAAGCTTTCTTT. Translation: CASSLWVYTEAFF.

This clonotype was seen more than once but under ten times. The V gene is TRBV7-9, the J gene TRBJ2-7; maybe TRBD2 (7 bases). The CDR3 loop spans 15 amino acids. Trimming took off 5 bases at V and 0 bases at J, with 14 bases between the two ends. Per germline, CDR1 SEHNR and CDR2 FQNEAQ (reference sequence). DNA for the CDR3: TGTGCCAGCAGCGGGGGGGGGGCCCGCTCCTACGAGCAGTACTTC. Translated, it gives CASSGGGARSYEQYF.

This clonotype has at least ten counts. The chain recombines TRBV3-1 with TRBJ2-7; no firm D call. Per germline, CDR1 LGHDT and CDR2 YNNKEL (reference sequence). This CDR3 has 14 amino acids. V was trimmed by 0 bases and J by 10 bases, leaving 16 bases between them. The CDR3 region has the DNA TGTGCCAGCAGCCAAGATAATCGGGCTGGTATCCAGTACTTC. Amino acid sequence: CASSQDNRAGIQYF.

This clonotype was counted only a few times. The chain combines TRBV3-1 with TRBJ2-1, with TRBD2 as a possible D gene (6 bases). This CDR3 comprises 15 residues. V gave up 3 bases and J gave up 2 bases, with 11 bases separating them. The germline V gene has CDR1 LGHDT and CDR2 YNNKEL (reference sequence). This CDR3 is CASSQAGNAYNEQFF. The CDR3 DNA follows: TGTGCCAGCAGCCAGGCGGGAAACGCCTACAATGAGCAGTTCTTC.

This clonotype showed up just once. The chain is built from TRBV6-1 and TRBJ1-1; 7 nucleotides align to TRBD1. The germline CDR1 and CDR2 sequences are MNHNS and SASEGT. J was trimmed by 3 bases and V by 4 bases; bases with no gene match: 5. CDR3 size: 14 residues. The chain's CDR3 is CASSVRGEDTEAFF. The CDR3 DNA reads as TGTGCCAGCAGTGTCAGGGGGGAGGACACTGAAGCTTTCTTT.

This chain uses TRBV28 with TRBJ2-2, with a weak D call TRBD2 (6 bases). CDR1 and CDR2 (germline): MDHEN, SYDVKM. This CDR3 spans 15 amino acids. The V end lost 7 bases, the J end lost 1 base, and 13 bases lay between the germline ends. The CDR3 DNA is TGTGCCAGCACGCGGAGGGCAGGGAACACCGGGGAGCTGTTTTTT. Protein sequence: CASTRRAGNTGELFF. The full variable domain, rest sourced from reference TRBV28 and TRBJ2-2, is DVKVTQSSRYLVKRTGEKVFLECVQDMDHENMFWYRQDPGLGLRLIYFSYDVKMKEKGDIPEGYSVSREKKERFSLILESASTNQTSMYLCASTRRAGNTGELFFGEGSRLTVL.

This clonotype was found many times. This chain links TRBV5-5 with TRBJ2-3, with D possibly matching TRBD1 (5 bases). Trimming removed 4 bases from V and 6 bases from J, with 24 bases in between. The CDR3 is made up of 17 amino acids. The germline V gene has CDR1 SGHKS and CDR2 YYEKEE (reference sequence). CDR3 DNA: TGTGCCAGCAGCCTCTTGGGCTTTGGGGCGAGGATTGATACGCAGTATTTT. Translation gives CASSLLGFGARIDTQYF.

The chain employs TRBV9 and TRBJ2-1; D is perhaps TRBD1 (5 bases). Germline V lookup: CDR1 SGDLS, CDR2 YYNGEE. This CDR3 comprises 15 residues. Trimming cost V 2 bases and J 1 base, with 10 bases left between them. CDR3 sequence reads: CASSVMGLSYNEQFF. The DNA of the CDR3 is TGTGCCAGCAGCGTCATGGGGCTATCCTACAATGAGCAGTTCTTC. The entire variable domain, with the rest obtained from reference TRBV9 and TRBJ2-1, is as follows: DSGVTQTPKHLITATGQRVTLRCSPRSGDLSVYWYQQSLDQGLQFLIQYYNGEERAKGNILERFSAQQFPDLHSELNLSSLELGDSALYFCASSVMGLSYNEQFFGPGTRLTVL.

This clonotype was counted at least ten times. V gene TRBV12-3 or TRBV12-4 combines with J gene TRBJ1-5, with a tentative D call TRBD1 (6 bases). V was shortened by 6 bases and J by 3 bases, with 12 bases between the two germline ends. This CDR3 is 14 amino acids long. CDR3 sequence: CASRLTGTNQPQHF. CDR3 DNA: TGTGCCAGCAGGCTTACAGGGACCAATCAGCCCCAGCATTTT.

This clonotype has a count of ten or more. The V call is TRBV29-1, the J call TRBJ2-3; D is uncertain. CDR1 and CDR2 from the germline V gene are SQVTM and ANQGSEA. V lost 3 bases, J lost 2 bases, and 6 bases lay in between. The CDR3 runs to 12 residues. The CDR3 spells CSVESNTDTQYF. CDR3 DNA sequence: TGCAGCGTTGAGTCCAACACAGATACGCAGTATTTT.

This chain joins TRBV20-1 and TRBJ2-2, with D possibly matching TRBD1 (6 bases). V shed 2 bases and J shed 7 bases, with 11 bases lying between them. The germline V gene encodes CDR1 DFQATT and CDR2 SNEGSKA (reference sequence). The CDR3 has 13 amino acids. The CDR3 here is CSARWGLGGELFF. CDR3 nucleotide sequence: TGCAGTGCTAGATGGGGGCTTGGCGGGGAGCTGTTTTTT.

This clonotype was observed a few times. This rearrangement joins TRBV15 to TRBJ2-3, with D tentatively TRBD1 or TRBD2 (6 bases each). Germline CDR1 is LNHNV and CDR2 is YYDKDF (reference sequence). The CDR3 is 14 amino acids. V was shortened by 5 bases and J by 2 bases, with 11 bases between the two germline ends. In DNA, the CDR3 is TGTGCCACCAGCTCTGGGGGGCACACAGATACGCAGTATTTT. This gives the protein CATSSGGHTDTQYF.

To note about this clonotype: This may stem from a read error, because a much larger clone lies one nucleotide away. The gene calls are TRBV3-1 and TRBJ2-1; weak D call: TRBD1 (6 bases). V gave up 10 bases and J gave up 3 bases, with 19 bases separating them. The V gene's germline CDR1 is LGHDT and CDR2 YNNKEL (reference sequence). The CDR3 totals 15 residues. The CDR3 region has the DNA TGTGCCACCAGTCCGACAGGCCTAAGCTACAATGAGCAGTTCTTC. Its translation is CATSPTGLSYNEQFF.

The V gene is TRBV5-1, the J gene TRBJ2-7; D remains ambiguous. This CDR3 has 12 residues. Looked up from germline, CDR1 is SGHRS and CDR2 is YFSETQ. Deletions cut 4 bases from V and 7 bases from J, with 12 bases between. The DNA of the CDR3 is TGCGCCAGCAGCCCCGCTTTTGGGGAGCAGTACTTC. Amino acid sequence: CASSPAFGEQYF.

This clonotype was seen many times. The V gene is TRBV20-1, the J gene TRBJ2-5; D gene uncertain. Between the trimmed V and J ends, which lost 3 bases and 3 bases, there was a span of 14 bases. CDR1 DFQATT and CDR2 SNEGSKA come from the germline V gene (reference sequence). The CDR3 spans 14 residues. CDR3 DNA: TGCAGTGCTAGGAAATACCAGATAAAAGAGACCCAGTACTTC. Amino acids: CSARKYQIKETQYF.

In this sample, this clonotype turned up many times. The rearrangement joins TRBV7-9 to TRBJ2-1, with 8 bases identical to TRBD2. Germline-derived CDR1 and CDR2 are SEHNR and FQNEAQ (reference sequence). CDR3 length: 15 residues. The V and J ends lost 2 bases and 3 bases, in that order; junction bases with no gene match: 3. The CDR3: CASSLRGGNYNEQFF. CDR3 DNA: TGTGCCAGCAGCTTACGGGGGGGTAACTACAATGAGCAGTTCTTC.

This clonotype was counted at least ten times. This chain uses TRBV7-9 with TRBJ2-7; maybe TRBD1 (5 bases). The CDR3 sequence is 15 residues long. V gave up 6 bases and J gave up 5 bases, with 20 bases separating them. The germline V gene has CDR1 SEHNR and CDR2 FQNEAQ (reference sequence). DNA for the CDR3: TGTGCCAGCAGGCTCCTAAGGGGCTACCTCCACGAGCAGTACTTC. Translated, it gives CASRLLRGYLHEQYF. Together with reference TRBV7-9 and TRBJ2-7, the CDR3 gives the full variable domain: DTGVSQNPRHKITKRGQNVTFRCDPISEHNRLYWYRQTLGQGPEFLTYFQNEAQLEKSRLLSDRFSAERPKGSFSTLEIQRTEQGDSAMYLCASRLLRGYLHEQYFGPGTRLTVT.

This clonotype came up a few times. This chain joins TRBV4-1 and TRBJ1-1; D remains ambiguous. Trimming shortened V by 4 bases and J by 5 bases, and 14 bases separated the two germline ends. Germline CDR1 MGHRA, CDR2 YSYEKL. This CDR3 region has 14 residues. The CDR3 DNA reads as TGCGCCAGCAGCCCCTCGGTGGTCTGGACTGAAGCTTTCTTT. It specifies CASSPSVVWTEAFF.

The chain employs TRBV3-1 and TRBJ1-4, with a possible D match to TRBD1 (5 bases). The CDR3 has 14 amino acids. The V end lost 2 bases, the J end lost 8 bases, and 12 bases lay between the germline ends. Germline values: CDR1 LGHDT, CDR2 YNNKEL (reference sequence). CDR3 nucleotides: TGTGCCAGCAGCCAAAAAGGGGCCTGGGAAAAACTGTTTTTT. It specifies CASSQKGAWEKLFF.

This clonotype was observed a few times. The chain is built from TRBV12-3 or TRBV12-4 and TRBJ1-5, with D possibly being TRBD1 (6 bases). The V and J ends lost 6 bases and 2 bases respectively, with 11 bases between them. The CDR3 spans 14 residues. CDR3 sequence: CASSPDSRNQPQHF. The CDR3 nucleotides read TGTGCCAGCAGCCCGGACAGCCGCAATCAGCCCCAGCATTTT.